Each of the 29 T cell receptor beta chains below was sequenced from the same sample in a study of cytomegalovirus exposure and HLA in healthy donors. PCR used 60 Vbeta primers and 13 Jbeta primers. Profiling relied on immunoSEQ multiplex PCR, and the TCRdb table lists in-frame clones only, not all of them. The top ten hold about 1.9% of the sample, which has some 190,000 clones, 80% seen once. The material sequenced was PBMCs. These receptors originate from a woman aged 25 to 39 in good health and CMV-seronegative.

CDR3 sequence reads: CASSTELNTEAFF. CDR3 bases: TGTGCCAGCTCGACAGAGCTGAACACTGAAGCTTTCTTT. The rearrangement joins TRBV18 to TRBJ1-1, with D possibly matching TRBD1 (5 bases). Between the trimmed V and J ends, which lost 6 bases and 0 bases, there was a span of 8 bases. Germline V gene data show CDR1 as KGHSH and CDR2 as LQKENI. This CDR3 contains 13 residues.

The chain uses TRBV7-3 and TRBJ2-7; 7 nucleotides line up with TRBD2. V lost 2 bases, J lost 7 bases, and 8 bases stayed unmatched. The CDR3 has 14 residues. Germline CDR1 and CDR2: SGHTA and FQGTGA. The CDR3 coding sequence is TGTGCCAGCAGCTTAGGACCTAGCGGTCGTGAGCAGTACTTC. Translation gives CASSLGPSGREQYF.

The chain employs TRBV9 and TRBJ2-5, with D possibly being TRBD2 (6 bases). CDR3 size: 13 residues. Germline lookup yields CDR1 SGDLS and CDR2 YYNGEE. V dropped 1 base and J dropped 7 bases, with 11 bases sitting between them. DNA of the CDR3: TGTGCCAGCAGCGTACGACTAGAGGGGACCCAGTACTTC. Translation gives CASSVRLEGTQYF.

The V call is TRBV19, the J call TRBJ2-2; D remains ambiguous. This CDR3 has 15 residues. Germline values: CDR1 LNHDA, CDR2 SQIVND (reference sequence). V was shortened by 3 bases and J by 2 bases, with 10 bases between the two germline ends. CDR3 in DNA: TGTGCCAGTAGTATCTACTCTTCAAACACCGGGGAGCTGTTTTTT. Encoded protein: CASSIYSSNTGELFF.

This clone was seen a few times. V usage is TRBV6-5 and J usage is TRBJ1-1; 10 positions agree with TRBD1. This CDR3 contains 14 residues. Per germline, CDR1 MNHEY and CDR2 SVGAGI. J lost 1 base, V lost 7 bases, and 3 bases had no gene match. In DNA, the CDR3 is TGTGCCAGCACCTGGACAGGGGGGAACACTGAAGCTTTCTTT. This gives the protein CASTWTGGNTEAFF.

This clone appeared a single time. Within the sample, other DNA sequences also encode this same CDR3. The chain recombines TRBV7-9 with TRBJ1-1; no reliable D call. Trimming stripped 1 base from V and 11 bases from J, with 14 bases between. There are 13 residues in the CDR3. The germline gives CDR1 SEHNR, CDR2 FQNEAQ (reference sequence). The CDR3 here is CASSLVSGGEAFF. For the CDR3, the DNA is TGTGCCAGCAGCTTAGTCTCCGGAGGTGAGGCTTTCTTT. The whole variable domain, remainder taken from reference TRBV7-9 and TRBJ1-1, is DTGVSQNPRHKITKRGQNVTFRCDPISEHNRLYWYRQTLGQGPEFLTYFQNEAQLEKSRLLSDRFSAERPKGSFSTLEIQRTEQGDSAMYLCASSLVSGGEAFFGQGTRLTVV.

The chain joins TRBV5-1 to TRBJ2-5, with 8 bases aligning to TRBD1. V shed 1 base, J shed 1 base, and the junction held 12 bases outside the gene matches. Germline-derived CDR1 and CDR2 are SGHRS and YFSETQ. This CDR3 is built from 18 residues. DNA of the CDR3: TGCGCCAGCAGCTTGACGACCCCAGGACAGGGATTCCAAGAGACCCAGTACTTC. Amino acid sequence: CASSLTTPGQGFQETQYF.

This clone showed up just once. This chain links TRBV25-1 with TRBJ1-2, with TRBD1 matching 7 bases. CDR3 length: 12 residues. Germline V gene sequence: CDR1 MGHDK, CDR2 SYGVNS. After removal of 6 bases from V and 8 bases from J, the junction contained 6 bases not matched to a gene. CDR3 sequence reads: CASRDQGEGYTF. The CDR3 DNA reads as TGTGCCAGCAGAGATCAGGGGGAGGGCTACACCTTC.

J is TRBJ2-1 and V is TRBV5-4; tentatively, D is TRBD1 (5 bases). CDR3 length equals 15 residues. Trimming pared 0 bases from V and 4 bases from J, leaving 11 bases between. Germline lookup yields CDR1 SGHNT and CDR2 YYREEE (reference sequence). The CDR3 DNA sequence: TGTGCCAGCAGCTTGGGTTTCACAGGATACAATGAGCAGTTCTTC. Amino acid sequence: CASSLGFTGYNEQFF.

V usage is TRBV7-8 and J usage is TRBJ1-3, with 8 bases aligning to TRBD1. This CDR3 has 16 residues. Trimming removed 4 bases from V and 0 bases from J; junction bases left unmatched: 5. The germline V gene has CDR1 SGHVS and CDR2 FQNEAQ. The CDR3 bases are TGTGCCAGCAGCTCGACAGGGGCCAGCTCTGGAAACACCATATATTTT. Amino acid sequence: CASSSTGASSGNTIYF.

The chain links TRBV7-2 to TRBJ2-7; D is perhaps TRBD2 (5 bases). Trimming took 2 bases from V and 5 from J, leaving 25 bases between them. This CDR3 contains 18 residues. The germline CDR1 and CDR2 sequences are SGHTA and FQGNSA. CDR3 amino acids: CASSLRVQLGLGENEQYF. CDR3 DNA sequence: TGTGCCAGCAGCTTACGTGTGCAGCTCGGGTTGGGAGAAAACGAGCAGTACTTC.

The chain combines TRBV19 with TRBJ1-2; 7 nucleotides line up with TRBD1. Germline V gives CDR1 LNHDA, CDR2 SQIVND (reference sequence). V trimming: 0 bases; J trimming: 6 bases; junction bases outside the gene matches: 4. The CDR3 spans 14 residues. The CDR3 sequence: CASSIDTTGNGYTF. The CDR3 DNA reads TGTGCCAGTAGTATAGATACGACAGGGAATGGCTACACCTTC.

The rearrangement uses TRBV4-2 and TRBJ2-1; D is unresolved. This CDR3 has 13 residues. Germline assignment: CDR1 LGHNA and CDR2 YNFKEQ. V was shortened by 1 base and J by 9 bases, with 10 bases between the two germline ends. In DNA, the CDR3 is TGTGCCAGCAGCCAAGTGAGTCGCGCTGAGCAGTTCTTC. Translated: CASSQVSRAEQFF.

This clone was detected only once. The chain uses TRBV18 and TRBJ2-7, with 7 bases fitting TRBD1. From germline, CDR1 is KGHSH and CDR2 LQKENI. With V trimmed by 3 bases and J by 3 bases, 5 bases remained unmatched. The CDR3 covers 14 residues. The CDR3 loop reads CASSPGQRNYEQYF. CDR3 bases: TGTGCCAGCTCACCGGGACAGAGAAACTACGAGCAGTACTTC.

This clone showed up just a few times. The genes are TRBV19 and TRBJ1-1, with 8 bases matching TRBD1. V shed 3 bases and J 6 bases; nucleotides not matched to a gene: 12. Germline CDR1 and CDR2: LNHDA and SQIVND (reference sequence). The CDR3 sequence is 16 residues long. CDR3 loop: CASSIGFGQGASEAFF. The CDR3, as DNA: TGTGCCAGTAGTATTGGCTTCGGGCAGGGGGCCTCTGAAGCTTTCTTT.

The J gene is TRBJ1-2, the V gene TRBV6-6, with a tentative D call TRBD1 (5 bases). Germline CDR1 reads MNHNY; CDR2 reads SVGAGI (reference sequence). This CDR3 region has 14 residues. V was clipped by 6 bases and J by 4 bases, with 15 bases between them. The CDR3 here is CASRTPRGGYGYTF. CDR3 in DNA: TGTGCCAGCAGAACACCGAGGGGAGGCTATGGCTACACCTTC.

The V gene is TRBV15, the J gene TRBJ1-5, with 9 bases fitting TRBD1. Trimming took 0 bases from V and 4 from J; bases not matched to a gene: 7. Looked up from germline, CDR1 is LNHNV and CDR2 is YYDKDF (reference sequence). The CDR3 is 17 residues long. The CDR3 protein is CATSRDLGQGRNQPQHF. The CDR3 DNA reads as TGTGCCACCAGCAGAGATTTGGGACAGGGTAGAAATCAGCCCCAGCATTTT.

CDR3 protein: CASSPPSQQGVGGETQYF. DNA for the CDR3: TGTGCCAGCTCACCACCCAGTCAACAGGGAGTTGGCGGAGAGACCCAGTACTTC. V usage is TRBV18 and J usage is TRBJ2-5; a possible D gene is TRBD1 (6 bases). The germline V and J ends were trimmed by 0 bases and 4 bases, with 21 bases remaining between them. The CDR3 has 18 amino acids. The germline gives CDR1 KGHSH, CDR2 LQKENI.

The V gene is TRBV28, the J gene TRBJ1-5, with D perhaps TRBD1 (5 bases). The germline V gene has CDR1 MDHEN and CDR2 SYDVKM. Trimming shortened V by 6 bases and J by 2 bases, and 14 bases separated the two germline ends. This CDR3 has 15 residues. The CDR3 sequence is CASSRRGVGNQPQHF. Here the CDR3 DNA reads TGTGCCAGCAGCCGCCGGGGGGTCGGCAATCAGCCCCAGCATTTT.

The chain uses TRBV19 and TRBJ1-1, with TRBD1 matching 9 bases. This CDR3 comprises 15 residues. V trimming: 5 bases; J trimming: 5 bases; junction bases outside the gene matches: 9. Germline CDR1 is LNHDA and CDR2 is SQIVND (reference sequence). The CDR3, as DNA: TGTGCCAGTAGTCCCCGTAACAGGGGGCGGACTGAAGCTTTCTTT. The encoded protein is CASSPRNRGRTEAFF.

This clone was found once. This chain joins TRBV7-2 and TRBJ2-3, with 11 bases identical to TRBD1. The germline V gene encodes CDR1 SGHTA and CDR2 FQGNSA. The CDR3 spans 16 residues. V was pared by 5 bases and J by 6 bases, with 10 bases of the junction left unmatched. CDR3 coding DNA: TGTGCCAGCAGCCAATTAGGACAGGGGGCAGCGGATACGCAGTATTTT. Its translation: CASSQLGQGAADTQYF.

The chain employs TRBV2 and TRBJ2-1; 7 nucleotides align to TRBD2. Trimming at V came to 6 bases and at J to 5 bases, leaving 4 bases not matched to a gene. This CDR3 spans 13 amino acids. Germline CDR1 and CDR2: SNHLY and FYNNEI. The CDR3 loop reads CASSGDYNNEQFF. CDR3 coding DNA: TGTGCCAGCAGCGGGGACTACAACAATGAGCAGTTCTTC.

The genes are TRBV6-6 and TRBJ2-7, with a weak D call TRBD1 (6 bases). The CDR3 totals 12 residues. V was cut by 4 bases and J by 6 bases, with 10 bases left in between. Germline values: CDR1 MNHNY, CDR2 SVGAGI (reference sequence). The CDR3 spells CASSSQGSEQYF. DNA for the CDR3: TGTGCCAGCAGTTCCCAGGGGAGCGAGCAGTACTTC.

This rearrangement joins TRBV10-3 to TRBJ2-5; possible D gene TRBD1, 5 bases. The V end lost 2 bases, the J end lost 4 bases, and 8 bases lay between the germline ends. The CDR3 contains 13 residues. Germline V gene lookup returns CDR1 ENHRY and CDR2 SYGVKD. The CDR3 is CAISEMGPETQYF. The DNA of the CDR3 is TGTGCCATCAGTGAGATGGGGCCAGAGACCCAGTACTTC.

The chain's CDR3 is CASSLEGVSYNEQFF. In nucleotides, the CDR3 is TGTGCCAGCAGTTTAGAGGGGGTCTCCTACAATGAGCAGTTCTTC. The chain has TRBV27 and TRBJ2-1, with a tentative D call TRBD1 (6 bases). Germline V gene sequence: CDR1 MNHEY, CDR2 SMNVEV (reference sequence). This CDR3 contains 15 residues. V was clipped by 2 bases and J by 0 bases, with 8 bases between them.

This clone was observed a single time. The rearrangement uses TRBV7-9 and TRBJ2-7; no clear D. V dropped 1 base and J dropped 0 bases, with 13 bases sitting between them. This CDR3 is built from 16 residues. Germline V gene data show CDR1 as SEHNR and CDR2 as FQNEAQ (reference sequence). The CDR3 nucleotides read TGTGCCAGCAGCTTAGGTGGGCTCCTGCTCTCCTACGAGCAGTACTTC. This encodes CASSLGGLLLSYEQYF.

V is TRBV5-1 and J is TRBJ2-2; tentative D call: TRBD1 (6 bases). CDR1 and CDR2 (germline): SGHRS, YFSETQ. V was pared by 3 bases and J by 3 bases, with 9 bases between. There are 14 residues in the CDR3. The CDR3 DNA reads TGCGCCAGCAGCTCACAGGGAGACACCGGGGAGCTGTTTTTT. The encoded protein is CASSSQGDTGELFF.

This clone was picked up a small number of times. The rearrangement uses TRBV18 and TRBJ1-4; possible D gene TRBD1, 6 bases. Trimming pared 3 bases from V and 7 bases from J, leaving 15 bases between. The CDR3 length is 15 residues. The germline gives CDR1 KGHSH, CDR2 LQKENI. CDR3 DNA: TGTGCCAGCTCACCGGCCAGGGGCCCAGCTGAAAAACTGTTTTTT. Its translation is CASSPARGPAEKLFF. The whole variable domain, filled in from reference TRBV18 and TRBJ1-4, reads NAGVMQNPRHLVRRRGQEARLRCSPMKGHSHVYWYRQLPEEGLKFMVYLQKENIIDESGMPKERFSAEFPKEGPSILRIQQVVRGDSAAYFCASSPARGPAEKLFFGSGTQLSVL.

This sequence joins TRBV19 and TRBJ1-4; the match to TRBD1 covers 7 bases. This CDR3 has 16 amino acids. Germline V gene data show CDR1 as LNHDA and CDR2 as SQIVND (reference sequence). Trimming cost V 3 bases and J 2 bases; bases outside gene matches: 6. CDR3 sequence: CASSILLQGTNEKLFF. DNA of the CDR3: TGTGCCAGTAGTATCCTCCTACAGGGGACTAATGAAAAACTGTTTTTT.